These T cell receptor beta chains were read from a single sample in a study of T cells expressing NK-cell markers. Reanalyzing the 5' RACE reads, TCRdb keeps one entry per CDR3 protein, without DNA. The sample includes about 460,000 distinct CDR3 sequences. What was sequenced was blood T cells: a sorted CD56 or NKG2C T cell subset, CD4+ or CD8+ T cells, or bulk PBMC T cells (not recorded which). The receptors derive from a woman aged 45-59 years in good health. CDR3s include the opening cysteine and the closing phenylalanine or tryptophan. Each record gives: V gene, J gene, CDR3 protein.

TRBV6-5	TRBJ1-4	CASRQGSEKLFF
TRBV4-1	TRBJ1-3	CASSQEGVSGNTIYF
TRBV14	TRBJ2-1	CASSGKDTYNEQFF
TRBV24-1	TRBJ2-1	CATVSVNWDEQFF
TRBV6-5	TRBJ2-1	CASSYSPASALYNEQFF
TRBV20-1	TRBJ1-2	CSARGLVMGQGYTF
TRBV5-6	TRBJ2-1	CASSFGEFEYEQFF
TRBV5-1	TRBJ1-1	CASEEGSMNTEAFF
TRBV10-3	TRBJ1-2	CAITTGTGDSYGYTF
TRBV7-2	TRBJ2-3	CASSLKRQTRDTQYF
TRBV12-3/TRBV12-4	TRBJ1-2	CASSLGTGGYTF
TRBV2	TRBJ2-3	CASSGDRGFTDTQYF
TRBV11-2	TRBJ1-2	CASSSTPGSRYYGYTF
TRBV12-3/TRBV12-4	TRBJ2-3	CASSLSTRGTSTDTQYF
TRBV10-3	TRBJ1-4	CAISARQGSEKLFF
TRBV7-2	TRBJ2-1	CASSSRWGRNEQFF
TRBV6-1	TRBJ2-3	CASSEQPTRTDTQYF
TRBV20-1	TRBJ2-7	CSARVASGVTYEQYF
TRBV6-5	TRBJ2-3	CASSYSRPWGTSGTDTQYF
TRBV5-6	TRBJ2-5	CASSLPGIAMKTQYF
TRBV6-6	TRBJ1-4	CASSYSRGAEKLFF
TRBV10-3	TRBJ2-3	CAISESIVSGSPDTQYF
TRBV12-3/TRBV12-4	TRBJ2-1	CASSPLSSGTYNEQFF
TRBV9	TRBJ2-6	CASSFGTANVLTF
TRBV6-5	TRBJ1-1	CASHLRGDTEAFF
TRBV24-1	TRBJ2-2	CATQEHTGELFF
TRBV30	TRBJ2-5	CAWSTTGGAVETQYF
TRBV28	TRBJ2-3	CASSFGLAGRTDTQYF
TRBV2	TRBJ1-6	CASSGVQGNSPLHF
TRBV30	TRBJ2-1	CAWKVGGSYNEQFF
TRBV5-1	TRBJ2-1	CASSLVGGRGRTSSYNEQFF
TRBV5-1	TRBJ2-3	CASSLSPAGVPTSTDTQYF
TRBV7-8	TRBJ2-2	CASSLSLLTNTGELFF
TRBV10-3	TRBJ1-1	CAISESALRVTEAFF
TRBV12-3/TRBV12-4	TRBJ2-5	CASSPGGSGQETQYF
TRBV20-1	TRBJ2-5	CSASWDWAGTQYF
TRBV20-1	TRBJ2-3	CSARPVAGASTDTQYF
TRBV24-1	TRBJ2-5	CATSSWGQGEETQYF
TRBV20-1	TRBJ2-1	CSARAPDGRNEQFF
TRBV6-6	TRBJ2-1	CASSSGRSNEQFF
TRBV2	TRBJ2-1	CASRGFSGRESYNEQFF
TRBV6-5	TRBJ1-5	CASSSLSQQGGHQPQHF
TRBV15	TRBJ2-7	CATSRGLAGLYEQYF
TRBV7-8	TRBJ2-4	CASSLKQGKNIQYF
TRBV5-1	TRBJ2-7	CASSAFSGPRHHEQYF